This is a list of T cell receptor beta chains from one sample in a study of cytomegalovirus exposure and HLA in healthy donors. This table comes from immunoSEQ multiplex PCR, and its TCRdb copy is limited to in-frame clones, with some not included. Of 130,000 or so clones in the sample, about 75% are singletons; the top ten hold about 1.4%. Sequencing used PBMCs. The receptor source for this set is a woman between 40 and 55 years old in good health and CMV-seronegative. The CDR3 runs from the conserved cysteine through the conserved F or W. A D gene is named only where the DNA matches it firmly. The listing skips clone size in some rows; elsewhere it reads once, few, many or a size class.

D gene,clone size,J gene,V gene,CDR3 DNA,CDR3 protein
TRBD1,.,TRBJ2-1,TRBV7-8,TGTGCCAGCAGCAAGGAGGACAGGGGGGGCAATGAGCAGTTCTTC,CASSKEDRGGNEQFF
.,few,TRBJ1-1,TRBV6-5,TGTGCCAGCAGTTACGTGGGGCCGGCGAACACTGAAGCTTTCTTT,CASSYVGPANTEAFF
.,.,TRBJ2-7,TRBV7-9,TGTGCCAGCAGCCGCACGATCGGGACAAACTACGAGCAGTACTTC,CASSRTIGTNYEQYF
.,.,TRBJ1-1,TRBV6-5,TGTGCCGTGGTAGGGGCCCACTCACTAAACACTGAAGCTTTCTTT,CAVVGAHSLNTEAFF
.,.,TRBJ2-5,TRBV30,TGTGCCTGGAGTATACGACTGCGAGAGACCCAGTACTTC,CAWSIRLRETQYF
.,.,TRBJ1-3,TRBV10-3,TGTGCCACCGCGGACAGCTCTGGAAACACCATATATTTT,CATADSSGNTIYF
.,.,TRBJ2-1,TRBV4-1,TGCGCCAGCAGCCAAGTTGGGAGGGGGGGCCTGAATGAGCAGTTCTTC,CASSQVGRGGLNEQFF
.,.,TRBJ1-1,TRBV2,TGTGCCAGCAGTGTACGACAGACGGTCACTGAAGCTTTCTTT,CASSVRQTVTEAFF
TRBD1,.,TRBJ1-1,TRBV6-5,TGTGCCAGCAGTTACCAATTTACCGGGACAGGGACTGAAGCTTTCTTT,CASSYQFTGTGTEAFF
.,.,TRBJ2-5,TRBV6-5,TGTGCCAGCAGTTATCCGGAGTTCCAGACCCAGTACTTC,CASSYPEFQTQYF
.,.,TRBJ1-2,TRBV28,TGTGCCAGCAGTTTAATGGGGGCGAGGGGACAACAACGGGTTGGCTACACCTTC,CASSLMGARGQQRVGYTF
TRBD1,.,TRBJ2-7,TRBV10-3,TGTGCCATCAGCAGAGGACAGGAGAGCGACGAGCAGTACTTC,CAISRGQESDEQYF
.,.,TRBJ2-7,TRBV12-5,TGTGCTAGTGGTTTGGTAGAGTTACAGGGCTCCTACGAGCAGTACTTC,CASGLVELQGSYEQYF
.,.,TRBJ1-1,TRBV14,TGTGCCAGCGGCCTGCGGAACACTGAAGCTTTCTTT,CASGLRNTEAFF
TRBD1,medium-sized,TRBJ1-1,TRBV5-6,TGTGCCAGCAGCTTGCGGACAGGGCTGGCGGGCACTGAAGCTTTCTTT,CASSLRTGLAGTEAFF
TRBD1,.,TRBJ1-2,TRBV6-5,TGTGCCAGCAGTGAAGGGACAGCAGCTTATGGCTACACCTTC,CASSEGTAAYGYTF
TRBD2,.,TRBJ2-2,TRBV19,TGTGCCAGTAGTATTTGGCTAGCGGTGAGGATGGGGGAGCTGTTTTTT,CASSIWLAVRMGELFF